This T cell receptor beta chain was identified in a study of blood T cell repertoires in COVID-19. Study background: The study drew acute and convalescent COVID-19 samples from the United States, Italy and Spain. The cDNA or gDNA used as material had been derived from T cells, B-cell-depleted T cells, or PBMCs.

The CDR3 contains 15 residues. Trimming shortened V by 3 bases and J by 7 bases, and 18 bases separated the two germline ends. Germline assignment: CDR1 LNHDA and CDR2 SQIVND (reference sequence). Authors' methods: Estimates of nucleated cell counts were drawn from the amplification of reference gene primers. TCRdb keeps only in-frame clones here, not all; method: immunoSEQ multiplex PCR. The DNA was the basis for D and trimming; V, J and clone size are from that table. The table has roughly 91,000 clones, over 60% seen once. The clonotype originates from a man in his 70s with acute or convalescent COVID-19. The J gene is TRBJ1-1, the V gene TRBV19; D may be TRBD1 (6 bases). Sequenced sample: peripheral blood. In DNA form, the CDR3 reads TGTGCCAGTAGTATCATTTTGACCCGAGGGGGTGAAGCTTTCTTT. This translates into CASSIILTRGGEAFF.